These T cell receptor beta chains were read from a single sample in a study of T cells in localized non-small cell lung cancer. TCRdb keeps only in-frame clones here, not all; method: immunoSEQ multiplex PCR. The sample carries some 25,000 clones, roughly 88% recorded once. Sequenced material: peripheral blood mononuclear cells, taken before any cancer treatment. The receptors originated from a woman aged 40-69 years with stage III lung adenocarcinoma. CDR3s include the opening cysteine and the closing phenylalanine or tryptophan. D genes are given only for firm matches. Some rows mark clone size as missing; the rest say once, few, many or name a class of expanded clone.

J	V	size	D	CDR3	DNA
TRBJ2-2	TRBV19	once	-	CASSLQDGGGGLFF	TGTGCCAGTAGTCTCCAGGACGGTGGAGGTGGGCTGTTTTTT
TRBJ1-5	TRBV27	-	TRBD1	CASSLSGGGNQPQHF	TGTGCCAGCAGTTTATCAGGGGGCGGCAATCAGCCCCAGCATTTT
TRBJ2-1	TRBV15	-	-	CATSGGTNSYNEQFF	TGTGCCACCAGTGGGGGAACGAACTCCTACAATGAGCAGTTCTTC
TRBJ2-3	TRBV7-2	few	-	CASSQRSLDTQYF	TGTGCCAGCAGCCAGAGGTCCCTGGATACGCAGTATTTT
TRBJ2-1	TRBV15	once	TRBD2	CATSRIAGGPGYNEQFF	TGTGCCACCAGCAGAATAGCGGGAGGGCCGGGCTACAATGAGCAGTTCTTC
TRBJ2-7	TRBV13	-	TRBD2	CASSPRTSGGYEQYF	TGTGCCAGCAGCCCGAGGACTAGCGGGGGCTACGAGCAGTACTTC
TRBJ1-1	TRBV5-6	-	-	CASSLEWKRTEAFF	TGTGCCAGCAGCTTAGAGTGGAAGCGCACTGAAGCTTTCTTT
TRBJ1-5	TRBV5-5	-	TRBD1	CASSPLGAGGNQPQHF	TGTGCCAGCAGCCCTCTCGGGGCAGGGGGGAATCAGCCCCAGCATTTT
TRBJ2-3	TRBV4-1	-	TRBD2	CASSQGGAWREGTDTQYF	TGCGCCAGCAGCCAAGGTGGCGCTTGGCGGGAGGGTACAGATACGCAGTATTTT
TRBJ2-3	TRBV2	-	TRBD2	CASSASGGTDTQYF	TGTGCCAGCAGTGCCAGCGGGGGCACAGATACGCAGTATTTT
TRBJ2-2	TRBV19	-	-	CASTRERVNTGELFF	TGTGCCAGTACTCGTGAAAGGGTGAACACCGGGGAGCTGTTTTTT
TRBJ1-1	TRBV27	-	TRBD1	CASSLTAGTVGEAFF	TGTGCCAGCAGTTTAACGGCTGGGACAGTTGGGGAAGCTTTCTTT
TRBJ1-2	TRBV6-5	-	-	CASAPGNFGPYGYTF	TGTGCCAGCGCGCCAGGGAATTTTGGGCCCTATGGCTACACCTTC
TRBJ2-1	TRBV4-2	-	TRBD2	CASSQEGLADYNEQFF	TGTGCCAGCAGCCAAGAGGGCCTAGCGGACTACAATGAGCAGTTCTTC
TRBJ1-1	TRBV11-3	-	-	CASSLTVNTEAFF	TGTGCCAGCAGCTTGACAGTGAACACTGAAGCTTTCTTT
TRBJ2-1	TRBV7-9	-	TRBD2	CASSNGREGDNEQFF	TGTGCCAGCAGCAACGGACGGGAGGGAGACAATGAGCAGTTCTTC
TRBJ2-3	TRBV4-1	-	TRBD2	CASSQDTSGRGTDTQYF	TGCGCCAGCAGCCAAGATACTAGCGGGAGAGGAACAGATACGCAGTATTTT
TRBJ1-2	TRBV6-5	-	TRBD1	CASTRLTGNYGYTF	TGTGCCAGCACCCGACTGACAGGGAACTATGGCTACACCTTC
TRBJ2-1	TRBV5-1	-	TRBD2	CASSPGLAGGPPSYNEQFF	TGCGCCAGCAGCCCGGGACTAGCGGGGGGTCCCCCCTCCTACAATGAGCAGTTCTTC
TRBJ1-1	TRBV15	-	-	CATSRVGGLAEAFF	TGTGCCACCAGCAGAGTCGGGGGCTTGGCTGAAGCTTTCTTT
TRBJ1-2	TRBV19	-	-	CASIKGAGEVYGYTF	TGTGCCAGTATCAAAGGGGCAGGGGAAGTCTATGGCTACACCTTC
TRBJ1-5	TRBV7-2	-	-	CASSSQTGAQPQHF	TGTGCCAGCAGCTCTCAGACAGGAGCTCAGCCCCAGCATTTT
TRBJ2-3	TRBV19	few	TRBD2	CASSTTSGSTDTQYF	TGTGCCAGTAGTACGACTAGCGGGAGCACAGATACGCAGTATTTT
TRBJ2-1	TRBV18	-	TRBD2	CASSPPGLAGGDEQFF	TGTGCCAGCTCACCGCCGGGACTAGCGGGAGGGGATGAGCAGTTCTTC
TRBJ2-3	TRBV5-4	-	-	CASSLGTDGDTQYF	TGTGCCAGCAGCTTGGGGACAGATGGTGATACGCAGTATTTT
TRBJ2-1	TRBV9	-	TRBD2	CASSRREGEQFF	TGTGCCAGCAGCCGTAGGGAGGGTGAGCAGTTCTTC
TRBJ1-3	TRBV7-2	-	-	CASSPDGASGTIYF	TGTGCCAGCAGCCCGGACGGGGCCAGTGGCACCATATATTTT
TRBJ2-7	TRBV5-4	-	TRBD1	CASSLLSGTGPYEQYF	TGTGCCAGCAGCTTGTTGTCGGGGACAGGTCCGTACGAGCAGTACTTC
TRBJ1-1	TRBV18	-	-	CASSLWENTEAFF	TGTGCCAGCTCACTTTGGGAGAACACTGAAGCTTTCTTT
TRBJ2-1	TRBV11-2	-	-	CASSLDLRAQQFF	TGTGCCAGCAGCTTAGATCTCCGGGCGCAGCAGTTCTTC
TRBJ2-1	TRBV20-1	-	-	CSVPRTDEQFF	TGCAGTGTACCTCGTACCGATGAGCAGTTCTTC
TRBJ1-5	TRBV4-3	-	-	CASSQDASLVGNQPQHF	TGCGCCAGCAGCCAAGATGCTAGTCTGGTGGGCAATCAGCCCCAGCATTTT
TRBJ2-1	TRBV19	-	-	CASSASPGDYNEQFF	TGTGCCAGTAGTGCATCCCCCGGGGACTACAATGAGCAGTTCTTC
TRBJ1-6	TRBV10-1	few	-	CASSDGTENNSPLHF	TGCGCCAGCAGTGACGGGACCGAGAATAATTCACCCCTCCACTTT
TRBJ1-2	TRBV18	once	TRBD1	CASSQGTGTVANYGYTF	TGTGCCAGCTCACAGGGGACAGGGACCGTTGCTAACTATGGCTACACCTTC
TRBJ1-5	TRBV6-5	-	TRBD1	CASSYSRQGGQPQHF	TGTGCCAGCAGTTACTCGAGGCAGGGGGGTCAGCCCCAGCATTTT
TRBJ1-2	TRBV19	few	-	CASSTNVYGYTF	TGTGCCAGTAGTACCAACGTCTATGGCTACACCTTC
TRBJ2-1	TRBV15	-	-	CATSSVARAYNEQFF	TGTGCCACCAGCAGTGTAGCGCGCGCCTACAATGAGCAGTTCTTC
TRBJ2-1	TRBV15	-	TRBD2	CATSRAGRGGPDEQFF	TGTGCCACCAGCAGAGCGGGGCGGGGGGGCCCTGATGAGCAGTTCTTC
TRBJ1-6	TRBV21-1	few	-	CASSKALCSYNSPLHF	TGTGCCAGCAGCAAAGCGCTATGCTCCTATAATTCACCCCTCCACTTT
TRBJ2-1	TRBV7-3	-	TRBD2	CASSPGGAGGPRNEQFF	TGTGCCAGCAGCCCCGGGGGAGCGGGAGGGCCGCGGAATGAGCAGTTCTTC
TRBJ2-1	TRBV5-5	-	-	CASSSLLGLSYNEQFF	TGTGCCAGCAGCAGTCTCCTCGGTCTCTCCTACAATGAGCAGTTCTTC
TRBJ2-5	TRBV2	-	-	CASSPIGQETQYF	TGTGCCAGTTCTCCAATTGGCCAAGAGACCCAGTACTTC
TRBJ1-1	TRBV29-1	-	-	CSVERQLNTEAFF	TGCAGCGTTGAAAGACAGTTGAACACTGAAGCTTTCTTT
TRBJ2-5	TRBV7-6	-	-	CASSSGDSYQETQYF	TGTGCCAGCAGCTCAGGAGATTCCTACCAAGAGACCCAGTACTTC
TRBJ2-7	TRBV13	-	-	CASSPRGALTYEQYF	TGTGCCAGCAGCCCCCGGGGTGCTTTGACCTACGAGCAGTACTTC
TRBJ2-7	TRBV9	-	TRBD1	CASSVETGAYEQYF	TGTGCCAGCAGCGTAGAGACAGGGGCCTACGAGCAGTACTTC